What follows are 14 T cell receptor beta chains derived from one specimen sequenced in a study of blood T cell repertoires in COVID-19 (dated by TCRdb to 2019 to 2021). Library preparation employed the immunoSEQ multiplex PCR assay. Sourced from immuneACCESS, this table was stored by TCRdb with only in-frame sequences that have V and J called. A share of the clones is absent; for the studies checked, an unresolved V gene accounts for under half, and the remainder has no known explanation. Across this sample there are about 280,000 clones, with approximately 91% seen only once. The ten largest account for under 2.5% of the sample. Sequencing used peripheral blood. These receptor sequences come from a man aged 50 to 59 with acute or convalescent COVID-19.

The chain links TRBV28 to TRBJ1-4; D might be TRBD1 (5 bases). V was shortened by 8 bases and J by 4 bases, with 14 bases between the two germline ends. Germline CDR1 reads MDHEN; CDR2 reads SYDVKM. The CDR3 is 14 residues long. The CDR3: CASSTRGLNEKLFF. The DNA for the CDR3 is TGTGCCAGCTCGACTAGGGGACTTAATGAAAAACTGTTTTTT. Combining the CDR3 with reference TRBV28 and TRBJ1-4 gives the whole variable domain DVKVTQSSRYLVKRTGEKVFLECVQDMDHENMFWYRQDPGLGLRLIYFSYDVKMKEKGDIPEGYSVSREKKERFSLILESASTNQTSMYLCASSTRGLNEKLFFGSGTQLSVL.

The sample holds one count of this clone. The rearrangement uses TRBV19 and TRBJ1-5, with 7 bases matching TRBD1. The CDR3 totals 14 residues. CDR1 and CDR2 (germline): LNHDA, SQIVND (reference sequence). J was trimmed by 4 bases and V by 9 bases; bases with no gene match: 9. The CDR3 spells CASAGTANNQPQHF. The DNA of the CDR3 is TGTGCCAGCGCGGGGACAGCTAATAATCAGCCCCAGCATTTT.

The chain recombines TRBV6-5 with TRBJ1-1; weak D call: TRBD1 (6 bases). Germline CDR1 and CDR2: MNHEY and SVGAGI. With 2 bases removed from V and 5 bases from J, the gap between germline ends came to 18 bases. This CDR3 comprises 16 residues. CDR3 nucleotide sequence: TGTGCCAGCAGTTACGACGAGTTTAAGGGGGGGACTGAAGCTTTCTTT. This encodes CASSYDEFKGGTEAFF.

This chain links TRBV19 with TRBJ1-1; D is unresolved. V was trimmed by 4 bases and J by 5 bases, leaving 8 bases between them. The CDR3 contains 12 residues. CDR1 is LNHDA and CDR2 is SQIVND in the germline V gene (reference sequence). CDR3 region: CASSNGRTEAFF. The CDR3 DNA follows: TGTGCCAGTAGTAACGGGAGGACTGAAGCTTTCTTT.

The CDR3 nucleotides are TGTGCCAGCAGCCAGGGACTGGAGACCTACGAGCAGTACTTC. This gives the protein CASSQGLETYEQYF. V gene TRBV3-1 (or the pseudogene TRBV3-2) combines with J gene TRBJ2-7, with D possibly TRBD2 on 6 matching bases. The CDR3 totals 14 residues. Trimming removed 3 bases from V and 2 bases from J, with 11 bases in between. Germline V gene sequence: CDR1 LGHDT, CDR2 YNNKEL (reference sequence).

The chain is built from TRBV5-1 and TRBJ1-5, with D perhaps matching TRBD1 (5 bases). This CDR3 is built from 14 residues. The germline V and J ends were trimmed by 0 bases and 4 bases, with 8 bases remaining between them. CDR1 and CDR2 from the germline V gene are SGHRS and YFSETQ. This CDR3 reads CASSLDPGNQPQHF. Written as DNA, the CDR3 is TGCGCCAGCAGCTTGGACCCAGGGAATCAGCCCCAGCATTTT.

The CDR3 loop reads CASSLGTGVYNEQFF. The CDR3 coding sequence is TGTGCCAGCAGCTTAGGGACAGGGGTTTACAATGAGCAGTTCTTC. The chain carries TRBV7-8 and TRBJ2-1, with 9 bases that match TRBD1. CDR1 SGHVS and CDR2 FQNEAQ come from the germline V gene. This CDR3 has 15 amino acids. V lost 1 base and J lost 4; bases outside the gene matches: 2.

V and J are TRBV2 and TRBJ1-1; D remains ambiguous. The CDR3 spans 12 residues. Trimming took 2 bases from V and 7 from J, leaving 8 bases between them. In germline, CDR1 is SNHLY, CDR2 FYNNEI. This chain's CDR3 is CASSEFQVEAFF. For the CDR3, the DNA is TGTGCCAGCAGTGAATTCCAGGTTGAAGCTTTCTTT.

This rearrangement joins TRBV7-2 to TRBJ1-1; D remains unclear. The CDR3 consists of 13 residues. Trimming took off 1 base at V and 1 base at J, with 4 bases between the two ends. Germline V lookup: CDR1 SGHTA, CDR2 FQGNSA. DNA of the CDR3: TGTGCCAGCAGCTTAGTACAGAACACTGAAGCTTTCTTT. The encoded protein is CASSLVQNTEAFF.

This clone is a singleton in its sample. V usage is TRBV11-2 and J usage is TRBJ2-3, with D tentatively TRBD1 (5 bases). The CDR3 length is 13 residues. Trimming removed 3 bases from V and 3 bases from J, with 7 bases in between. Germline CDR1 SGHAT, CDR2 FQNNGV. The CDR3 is CASSFTGTDTQYF. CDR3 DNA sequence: TGTGCCAGCAGCTTCACAGGAACAGATACGCAGTATTTT.

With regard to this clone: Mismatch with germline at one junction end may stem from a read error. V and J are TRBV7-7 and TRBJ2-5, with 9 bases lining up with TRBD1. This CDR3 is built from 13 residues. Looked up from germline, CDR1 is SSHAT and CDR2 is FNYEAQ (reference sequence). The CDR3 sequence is CASSLGQGKTQYF. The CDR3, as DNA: TGTGCTAGCAGCTTGGGACAGGGAAAGACCCAGTACTTC.

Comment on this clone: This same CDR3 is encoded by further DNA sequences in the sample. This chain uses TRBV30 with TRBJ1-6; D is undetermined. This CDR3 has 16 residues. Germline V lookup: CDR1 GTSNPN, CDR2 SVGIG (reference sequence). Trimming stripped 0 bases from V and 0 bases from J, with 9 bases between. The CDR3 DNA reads TGTGCCTGGAGTGTACTGGGGAGCTCCTATAATTCACCCCTCCACTTT. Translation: CAWSVLGSSYNSPLHF.

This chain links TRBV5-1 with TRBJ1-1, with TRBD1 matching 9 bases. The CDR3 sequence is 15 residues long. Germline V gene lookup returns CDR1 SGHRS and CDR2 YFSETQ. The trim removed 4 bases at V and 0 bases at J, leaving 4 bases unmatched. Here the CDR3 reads CASSVGQGMNTEAFF. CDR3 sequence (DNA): TGCGCCAGCAGCGTAGGACAGGGGATGAACACTGAAGCTTTCTTT.

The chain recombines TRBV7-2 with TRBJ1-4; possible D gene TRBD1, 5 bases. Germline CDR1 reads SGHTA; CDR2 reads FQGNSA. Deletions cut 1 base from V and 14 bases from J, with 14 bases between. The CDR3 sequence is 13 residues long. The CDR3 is CASSLGREGSLFF. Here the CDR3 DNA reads TGTGCCAGCAGCTTAGGAAGGGAGGGGTCCCTGTTTTTT.